The rows below give T cell receptor beta chains drawn from one sample of a study of cytomegalovirus exposure and HLA in healthy donors. Using immunoSEQ multiplex PCR, the repertoire was profiled, and TCRdb retains in-frame clones only, with some absent. Among about 98,000 clones listed, around 70% were seen once. Sequences were obtained from PBMCs. These receptors originate from a man aged 50 to 60 in good health and CMV-seronegative. The CDR3 runs from the conserved cysteine through the conserved F or W. A D gene is named only where the DNA matches it firmly. Rows give clone size only sometimes, using once, few, many, or a class for an expanded clone.

clone_size d_call j_call v_call cdr3_nt cdr3_aa
few - TRBJ1-2 TRBV4-1 TGCGCCAGCAGCCCTTCCGAGGGCAGGAGATATGGCTACACCTTC CASSPSEGRRYGYTF
once TRBD1 TRBJ2-4 TRBV5-4 TGTGCCAGCAGCTTGGGGGTACAGGGGTCGAAAAACATTCAGTACTTC CASSLGVQGSKNIQYF
- TRBD2 TRBJ2-7 TRBV10-3 TGTGCCATCAGTGGGACTAGCGGGGTCTCCTACGAGCAGTACTTC CAISGTSGVSYEQYF
- TRBD1 TRBJ2-1 TRBV5-4 TGTGCCAGCAGCAGGGACAGGTCCAATGAGCAGTTCTTC CASSRDRSNEQFF
- - TRBJ2-7 TRBV4-1 TGCGCCAGCAGCCAAGCAGACATCTCAGAATTCGGCTACGAGCAGTACTTC CASSQADISEFGYEQYF
- - TRBJ1-2 TRBV5-8 TGTGTCAGCAGCTTAGACAGACGTAAAGGATATGGCTACACCTTC CVSSLDRRKGYGYTF
- - TRBJ1-2 TRBV30 TGTGCCTGGAGTGTACGCCAGGGTGGCTACACCTTC CAWSVRQGGYTF
- TRBD2 TRBJ2-1 TRBV4-3 TGCGCCAGCAGCCAAGGGTACGTCGCGACTAGCGGGGTGCGGGAGCAGTTCTTC CASSQGYVATSGVREQFF
few - TRBJ2-5 TRBV29-1 TGCAGCGCTGGTAGATGGGAGACCCAGTACTTC CSAGRWETQYF
- TRBD1 TRBJ2-7 TRBV28 TGTGCCAGCAGTTCAAGGACAGGGGGGCACGAGCAGTACTTC CASSSRTGGHEQYF
few TRBD2 TRBJ2-7 TRBV7-9 TGTGCCAGCAGCCGGCGGGGGGGCCGGGACCTCTCCTACGAGCAGTACTTC CASSRRGGRDLSYEQYF
medium-sized - TRBJ2-7 TRBV6-5 TGTGCCAGCAGTCCTCCGGGAGTTGCTACCTACGAGCAGTACTTC CASSPPGVATYEQYF
- - TRBJ2-5 TRBV5-1 TGCGCCAGCAGCTTGGAAAAGAGGTGGGAGACCCAGTACTTC CASSLEKRWETQYF
- - TRBJ2-5 TRBV11-3 TGTGCCAGCAGCCCCGGACAGCGCGAGACCCAGTACTTC CASSPGQRETQYF
- - TRBJ1-6 TRBV28 TGTGCCAGCAGTTTTGGCGGTGGTAATTCACCCCTCCACTTT CASSFGGGNSPLHF
- - TRBJ2-7 TRBV11-2 TGTGCCAGCAGCTTTTCGGGACTGGGGCCAAGCGGGCAGTACTTC CASSFSGLGPSGQYF
- TRBD1 TRBJ1-4 TRBV12-5 TGTGCTAGTGGTTTGGGTCCCCCACAGGGGGTGGTTGAAAAACTGTTTTTT CASGLGPPQGVVEKLFF
few TRBD1 TRBJ1-2 TRBV11-2 TGTGCCAGCAGCCCCATAACAGGGGGCAGGTCTGGCTACACCTTC CASSPITGGRSGYTF
few TRBD1 TRBJ1-1 TRBV7-9 TGTGCCAGCAGCACCCGACAGGGAGGCAACACTGAAGCTTTCTTT CASSTRQGGNTEAFF
few - TRBJ2-6 TRBV6-5 TGTGCCAGCAGTTACGGCGGGACCTCTGGGGCCAACGTCCTGACTTTC CASSYGGTSGANVLTF
- - TRBJ2-1 TRBV30 TGTGCCTGGAGTGCTAGCGCGAGTTCCTACAATGAGCAGTTCTTC CAWSASASSYNEQFF
- - TRBJ2-4 TRBV6-1 TGTGCCAGCAGCGAGAGAGGCGCAGGGTCGGGCATTCAGTACTTC CASSERGAGSGIQYF
- - TRBJ1-1 TRBV28 TGTGCCAGCAGTCCCTCGGACAGATACACTGAAGCTTTCTTT CASSPSDRYTEAFF
- - TRBJ2-3 TRBV4-2 TGTGCCAGCAGCCAAGGGGGGGGCGGGGGAGCAGATACGCAGTATTTT CASSQGGGGGADTQYF
- - TRBJ2-3 TRBV7-2 TGTGCCAGCAGCACTAGGACCTTCACAGATACGCAGTATTTT CASSTRTFTDTQYF
- - TRBJ2-7 TRBV4-1 TGCGCCAGCAGCCAAGAAGACCAGGGGGAGCAGTACTTC CASSQEDQGEQYF
once - TRBJ2-7 TRBV2 TGTGCCAGCAGACAGGGTAATTACGAGCAGTACTTC CASRQGNYEQYF
- TRBD1 TRBJ1-1 TRBV5-1 TGCGCCAGCAGCTGGGACAGGGGTGGCACTGAAGCTTTCTTT CASSWDRGGTEAFF
- TRBD1 TRBJ2-1 TRBV6-5 TGTGCCACCCTTCAGAGGACAGGCTATGAGCAGTTCTTC CATLQRTGYEQFF
- TRBD1 TRBJ2-2 TRBV4-3 TGCGCCAGCAGCTCCCGGGACAGGGGGTTTGTCGGGGAGCTGTTTTTT CASSSRDRGFVGELFF
- - TRBJ2-5 TRBV6-6 TGTGCCAGCAGTTTGCCACAGGGCGGTGGGCAGACCCAGTACTTC CASSLPQGGGQTQYF
- TRBD1 TRBJ2-4 TRBV19 TGTGCCAGTAAACCTTCTGGACAGGGGAACATTCAGTACTTC CASKPSGQGNIQYF
- - TRBJ2-5 TRBV5-8 TGTGCCGGGAGCAGGGGCCATCAAGAGACCCAGTACTTC CAGSRGHQETQYF
- TRBD2 TRBJ2-2 TRBV5-5 TGTGCCAGCAGCTTAAAGACTAGCGGGGGCGGCACCGGGGAGCTGTTTTTT CASSLKTSGGGTGELFF
once - TRBJ1-5 TRBV27 TGTGCCAGCAGTTTAACGACCCTTCGAGGCAGCAATCAGCCCCAGCATTTT CASSLTTLRGSNQPQHF
- TRBD1 TRBJ2-3 TRBV7-6 TGTGCCAGCAGCGCCGGGACAGGGATTACGCAGTATTTT CASSAGTGITQYF
few - TRBJ2-1 TRBV12-5 TGTGCTAGTGGCCTTACAGGGAATGAGCAGTTCTTC CASGLTGNEQFF
- - TRBJ1-2 TRBV11-2 TGTGCCAGCAGCTGGGGGGATGGCTACACCTTC CASSWGDGYTF
- - TRBJ2-2 TRBV30 TGTGCCTGGACGAAGGGGGACGGGGAGCTGTTTTTT CAWTKGDGELFF
- - TRBJ2-7 TRBV7-2 TGTGCCAGCAGCCTTGCGCGACTGGGGAGTTACGAGCAGTACTTC CASSLARLGSYEQYF
- - TRBJ1-5 TRBV18 TGTGCCAGCTCTCAATACCCGGGACAACTTCTTAATCAGCCCCAGCATTTT CASSQYPGQLLNQPQHF
- TRBD2 TRBJ2-7 TRBV6-4 TGTGCCAGCAGTGACTATCCCCCCACTAGCGGGAGGGCCGACGAGCAGTACTTC CASSDYPPTSGRADEQYF
- TRBD2 TRBJ2-7 TRBV4-2 TGTGCCAGCAGCCTCGATTTAGCGGGAGGAGGTCACGAGCAGTACTTC CASSLDLAGGGHEQYF
- - TRBJ1-1 TRBV9 TGTGCCAGCAGCGTAGTAGTGAACACTGAAGCTTTCTTT CASSVVVNTEAFF
once - TRBJ1-3 TRBV29-1 TGCAGCGTTTTGAGCTCTGGAAACACCATATATTTT CSVLSSGNTIYF
- TRBD2 TRBJ2-2 TRBV18 TGTGCCAGCTCACCCTATTTCGGGGGGGCCTCCAACGGGGAGCTGTTTTTT CASSPYFGGASNGELFF
once - TRBJ2-3 TRBV5-4 TGTGCCAGCAGCTCCAGGACAGTTGGCGCAGATACGCAGTATTTT CASSSRTVGADTQYF
- - TRBJ1-6 TRBV14 TGTGCCAGCAGCCAAGAGGGGCATGGCAGGGATAATTCACCCCTCCACTTT CASSQEGHGRDNSPLHF
- TRBD1 TRBJ2-7 TRBV2 TGTGCCAGCAGCCCGAACAGGGGCCACTCCTACGAGCAGTACTTC CASSPNRGHSYEQYF
- - TRBJ1-4 TRBV19 TGTGCCAGTAGTATCCGGGACGATCCGCGGGGTTTGCGTTTT CASSIRDDPRGLRF